This T cell receptor beta chain was identified in a study of cytomegalovirus exposure and HLA in healthy donors. This CDR3 is built from 14 residues. Trimming removed 6 bases from V and 0 bases from J, with 6 bases in between. Looked up from germline, CDR1 is SGHDN and CDR2 is FVKESK. In the PCR, 60 Vbeta and 13 Jbeta primers were used. Here immunoSEQ multiplex PCR was the method, and the copy in TCRdb shows in-frame clones only, minus some. The sample carries approximately 180,000 clones, approximately 80% recorded once. General study findings and limits: In a later analysis, HLA-associated TCR beta chains were more clonally expanded than equally common others. After further analysis at a later stage, 16,951 TCR beta sequences were associated with HLA alleles at 0.05 false discovery rate.

In the case of this clone: The antigen remains unidentified.

V gene TRBV14 combines with J gene TRBJ2-6; D unresolved. This TCR derives from a woman in her twenties or thirties in good health and CMV-seronegative. The sample consisted of PBMCs. The CDR3 protein is CASSRSSGANVLTF. CDR3 sequence (DNA): TGTGCCAGCAGTCGTAGCTCTGGGGCCAACGTCCTGACTTTC.